Included here is one T cell receptor beta chain sequence, with context. What it recognizes is unknown. The repertoire was sequenced with immunoSEQ multiplex PCR; TCRdb's copy has only in-frame clones and lacks some. The table records 70,000 to 85,000 clones, 80% to 85% of them present only once. The sample is drawn from a study of T cell responses to AZD1222 COVID-19 vaccine. Study outcomes and limitations: Nearly half of spike-specific TCRs reportedly target unmutated variant regions. Clonal diversity was possibly underestimated; the donors were predominantly white British and more often female. Vaccine-associated CD4 TCRs ranged over spike, dominating at 160-218 and 743-854. Sampling that yielded the repertoires occurred only after the peak T cell response.

Per the germline V gene, CDR1 is LGHDT and CDR2 is YNNKEL (reference sequence). The CDR3 is 14 residues long. V was shortened by 1 base and J by 9 bases, with 13 bases between the two germline ends. This specimen was peripheral blood, taken on day 0 of AZD1222 vaccination. This clonotype was obtained from an adult in good health. The chain is built from TRBV3-1 (or the pseudogene TRBV3-2) and TRBJ1-5, with D possibly TRBD1 on 6 matching bases. CDR3 loop: CASSQAGAQRPQHF. The CDR3 region has the DNA TGTGCCAGCAGCCAAGCAGGGGCGCAGCGGCCCCAGCATTTT.